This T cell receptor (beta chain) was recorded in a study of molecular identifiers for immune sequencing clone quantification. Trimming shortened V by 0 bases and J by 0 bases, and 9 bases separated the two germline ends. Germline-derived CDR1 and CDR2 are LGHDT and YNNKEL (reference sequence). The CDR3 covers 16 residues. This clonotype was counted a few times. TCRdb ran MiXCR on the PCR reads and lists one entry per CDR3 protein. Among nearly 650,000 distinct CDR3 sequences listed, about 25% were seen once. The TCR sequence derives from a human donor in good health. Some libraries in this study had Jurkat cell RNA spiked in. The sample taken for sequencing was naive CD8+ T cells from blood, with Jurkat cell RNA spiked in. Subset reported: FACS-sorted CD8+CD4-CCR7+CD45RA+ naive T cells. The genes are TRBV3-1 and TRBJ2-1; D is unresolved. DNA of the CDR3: TGTGCCAGCAGCCAAGATTCCAAGAGCTCCTACAATGAGCAGTTCTTC. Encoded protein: CASSQDSKSSYNEQFF.